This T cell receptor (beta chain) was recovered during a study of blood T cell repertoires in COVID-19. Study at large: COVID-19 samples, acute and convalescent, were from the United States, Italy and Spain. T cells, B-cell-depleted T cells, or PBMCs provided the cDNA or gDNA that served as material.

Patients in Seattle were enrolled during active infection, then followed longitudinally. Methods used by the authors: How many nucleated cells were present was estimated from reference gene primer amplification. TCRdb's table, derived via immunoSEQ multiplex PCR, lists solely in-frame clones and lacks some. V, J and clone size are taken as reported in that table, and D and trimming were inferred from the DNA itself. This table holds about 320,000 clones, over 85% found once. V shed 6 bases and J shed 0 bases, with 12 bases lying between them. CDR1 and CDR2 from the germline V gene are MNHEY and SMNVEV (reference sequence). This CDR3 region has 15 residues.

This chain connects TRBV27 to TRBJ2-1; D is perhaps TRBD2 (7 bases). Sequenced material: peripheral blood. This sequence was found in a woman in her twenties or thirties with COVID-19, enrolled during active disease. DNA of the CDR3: TGTGCCAGCAGGTCTGGGGGGGCCTCCTACAATGAGCAGTTCTTC. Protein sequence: CASRSGGASYNEQFF.